This TCR beta chain was sequenced in a study of technical replicates of blood from several donors. TCRdb's copy holds only in-frame clones and misses some; the assay was immunoSEQ multiplex PCR. Seen here are about 57,000 clones, around 90% observed once, and the top ten hold less than 6.5%. Trimming cost V 6 bases and J 9 bases, with 9 bases left between them. Germline V gene sequence: CDR1 LNHDA, CDR2 SQIVND (reference sequence). CDR3 length: 11 residues. The chain uses TRBV19 and TRBJ2-1, with unresolved D. The sequenced sample consisted of PBMCs. This TCR came from a human donor in good health. Some clones in this sample may be carry-over from other donors' samples. The CDR3 here is CASRKSSEQFF. The CDR3 nucleotides are TGTGCCAGTAGAAAGAGTAGTGAGCAGTTCTTC.